This T cell receptor beta chain was retrieved from a study of T cell repertoires in cytomegalovirus infection. Study details: An indication of both CMV infection and matching HLA type came from public TCR beta signatures.

There are many counts of this clonotype. What it binds is unknown. Study-level points and caveats: Within the response measured ex vivo, HLA-C-restricted CMV-specific TCR beta clonotypes were dominant. Identification of carriers of CMV plus the relevant HLA was performed using cumulative public TCR beta family frequency.

From the reads, TCRdb called clonotypes with MiXCR, one entry per CDR3 protein. The sample records about 270,000 distinct CDR3 sequences, 20% to 25% being singletons. The material sequenced was cultured PBMCs, taken from culture after CMV antigen stimulation. The TCR comes from a human donor in good health (CMV status not recorded). Some clones in this sample may be carry-over from other donors' samples.

The CDR3 coding sequence is TGTGCCAGCAGCGCCCTTCGAGAGACCCAGTACTTC. It specifies CASSALRETQYF. The V gene is TRBV7-2, the J gene TRBJ2-5; D is uncertain. This CDR3 has 12 amino acids. In germline, CDR1 is SGHTA, CDR2 FQGNSA. The ends were cut back, 5 bases at V and 4 bases at J, with 8 bases in the middle. Full variable domain (remainder filled in from reference TRBV7-2 and TRBJ2-5): GAGVSQSPSNKVTEKGKDVELRCDPISGHTALYWYRQSLGQGLEFLIYFQGNSAPDKSGLPSDRFSAERTGGSVSTLTIQRTQQEDSAVYLCASSALRETQYFGPGTRLLVL.